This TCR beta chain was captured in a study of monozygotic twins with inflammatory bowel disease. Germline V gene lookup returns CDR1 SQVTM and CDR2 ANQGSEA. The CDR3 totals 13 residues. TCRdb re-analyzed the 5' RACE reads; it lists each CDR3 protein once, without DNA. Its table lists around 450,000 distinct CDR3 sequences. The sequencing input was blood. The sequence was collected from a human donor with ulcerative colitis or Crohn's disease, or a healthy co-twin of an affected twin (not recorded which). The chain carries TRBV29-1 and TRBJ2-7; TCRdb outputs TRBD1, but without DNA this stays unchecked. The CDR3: CSVEWQGVVEQYF.